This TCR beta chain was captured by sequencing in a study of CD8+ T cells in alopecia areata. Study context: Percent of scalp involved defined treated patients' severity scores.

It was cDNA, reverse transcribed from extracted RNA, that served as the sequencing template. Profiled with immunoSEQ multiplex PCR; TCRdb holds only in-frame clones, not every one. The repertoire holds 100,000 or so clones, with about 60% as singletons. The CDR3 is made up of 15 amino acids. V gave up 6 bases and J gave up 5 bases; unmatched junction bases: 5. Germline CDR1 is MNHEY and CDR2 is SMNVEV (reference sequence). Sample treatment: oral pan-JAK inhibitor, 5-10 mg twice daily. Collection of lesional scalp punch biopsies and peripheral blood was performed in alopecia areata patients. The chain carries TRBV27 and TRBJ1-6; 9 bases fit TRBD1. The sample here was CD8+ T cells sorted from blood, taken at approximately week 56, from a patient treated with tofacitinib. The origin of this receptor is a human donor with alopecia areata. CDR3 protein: CASSRTGENNSPLHF. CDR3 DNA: TGTGCCAGCAGCCGGACAGGGGAAAATAATTCACCCCTCCACTTT.